A selection of T cell receptor beta chains follows, all from one sample in a study of T cells in tuberculosis. The assay was immunoSEQ multiplex PCR, and TCRdb's table has in-frame clones only and misses some. This table has nearly 60,000 clones, nearly 90% appearing once. The specimen sequenced was CD1b-GMM tetramer-negative cells sorted from PBMCs. These receptor sequences come from an adult woman with latent tuberculosis. Both conserved end residues are part of each CDR3. A D gene is named only where the DNA matches it firmly. Size tells how often a clone was seen (once, few, many) or the class of an expanded clone, and some rows leave it out.

V gene	J gene	D gene	clone size	CDR3 DNA	CDR3 protein
TRBV15	TRBJ2-3	-	-	TGTGCCACCAGCGGTGGTTGGCCCGCAGATACGCAGTATTTT	CATSGGWPADTQYF
TRBV7-6	TRBJ1-1	TRBD1	-	TGTGCCAGCAGCCAGGACAGGGAGGGGTTCACTGAAGCTTTCTTT	CASSQDREGFTEAFF
TRBV4-3	TRBJ2-1	TRBD2	-	TGCGCCAGCAGCCAAGATAGATCCCTAGCGGGAGGTGGGGAGCAGTTCTTC	CASSQDRSLAGGGEQFF
TRBV4-3	TRBJ1-2	-	-	TGCGCCAGCAGCCAAGATATCGGGGGGTACGGCTACACCTTC	CASSQDIGGYGYTF
TRBV18	TRBJ1-1	-	-	TGTGCCAGCTCACCATTCGGGACTGAGAACACTGAAGCTTTCTTT	CASSPFGTENTEAFF
TRBV6-5	TRBJ1-3	-	-	TGTGCCAGCAGTTACTCGTTGGCGGCTGGGGGAAACACCATATATTTT	CASSYSLAAGGNTIYF
TRBV9	TRBJ2-2	-	-	TGTGCCAGCAGCGTATGGGGACAGGCGGGAGCCGGGGAGCTGTTTTTT	CASSVWGQAGAGELFF
TRBV4-3	TRBJ1-6	-	-	TGCGCCAGCAGCCGTTTCCGGGTGGAAAGCTCCTATAATTCACCCCTCCACTTT	CASSRFRVESSYNSPLHF
TRBV7-2	TRBJ1-5	TRBD1	-	TGTGCCAGCAGCTCCCGGGACAGGGGAAATCAGCCCCAGCATTTT	CASSSRDRGNQPQHF
TRBV7-2	TRBJ2-7	TRBD1	-	TGTGCCAGCAGCTTTGTACAGGGGGTCTACGAGCAGTACTTC	CASSFVQGVYEQYF
TRBV29-1	TRBJ1-2	-	-	TGCAGCGTTGGTTTGGAGGGAGACGGCTACACCTTC	CSVGLEGDGYTF
TRBV28	TRBJ1-3	-	-	TGTGCCAGCAGACAGAGCTCTGGAAACACCATATATTTT	CASRQSSGNTIYF
TRBV18	TRBJ2-5	TRBD2	-	TGTGCCAGCTCACCGGGGTCTAGCGGGGGTCAAGAGACCCAGTACTTC	CASSPGSSGGQETQYF
TRBV30	TRBJ1-2	TRBD1	-	TGTGCCTGGAGTGTAGGAGGACAGGGAGTCGGCTACACCTTC	CAWSVGGQGVGYTF
TRBV7-2	TRBJ2-1	TRBD2	-	TGTGCCAGCAGCTTAACAGCGACTAGCGGGAGTCGGGAGCAGTTCTTC	CASSLTATSGSREQFF
TRBV15	TRBJ1-1	-	-	TGTGCCACCAGCTCCCGGGCGCGGGTTGAAGCTTTCTTT	CATSSRARVEAFF
TRBV19	TRBJ1-5	TRBD1	once	TGTGCCAGTAGTATAACCGGGACAGGGGAACAGCCCCAGCATTTT	CASSITGTGEQPQHF
TRBV7-9	TRBJ1-1	TRBD1	-	TGTGCCAGCAGCTTAGGGACAGGGCGGATCAAGAACACTGAAGCTTTCTTT	CASSLGTGRIKNTEAFF
TRBV4-3	TRBJ1-1	TRBD1	-	TGCGCCAGCAGCCAAGGGGACAGGCTCATGAACACTGAAGCTTTCTTT	CASSQGDRLMNTEAFF
TRBV10-3	TRBJ2-7	-	once	TGTGCCATCAGCCTGGACTCGTACGAGCAGTACTTC	CAISLDSYEQYF
TRBV27	TRBJ2-5	TRBD1	-	TGTGCCAGCAGTCTTCAGGGGGCAGGGGAGACCCAGTACTTC	CASSLQGAGETQYF
TRBV18	TRBJ2-2	TRBD2	-	TGTGCCAGCTCACCAACTAGCGGGAGCACCGGGGAGCTGTTTTTT	CASSPTSGSTGELFF
TRBV7-2	TRBJ1-1	-	-	TGTGCCAGCAGCCCCTACAGTACAGAAGCTTTCTTT	CASSPYSTEAFF
TRBV23-1	TRBJ1-3	-	once	TGCGCCAGCAGTCCAACCAATCCGGGGGTGGGGGGTCGGAACACCATATATTTT	CASSPTNPGVGGRNTIYF
TRBV5-4	TRBJ1-2	-	-	TGTGCCAGCAGCCTGGGGGGGCAGGATGGCTACACCTTC	CASSLGGQDGYTF
TRBV29-1	TRBJ1-2	TRBD1	-	TGCAGCGTTGACCCTATGGGGGACAGGGACTATGGCTACACCTTC	CSVDPMGDRDYGYTF
TRBV28	TRBJ2-7	TRBD1	-	TGTGCCAGCAGCCCGGAAGGGACAGGACGGTACGAGCAGTACTTC	CASSPEGTGRYEQYF
TRBV2	TRBJ1-2	TRBD1	-	TGTGCCAGCAGTGAATTAGTGACAGGGCCCCTCGGGGGCTACACCTTC	CASSELVTGPLGGYTF